The 10 T cell receptor beta chains below all came from one sample that was sequenced in a study of T cell responses to AZD1222 COVID-19 vaccine. TCRdb's table, derived via immunoSEQ multiplex PCR, lists solely in-frame clones and lacks some. The data contain approximately 180,000 clones, roughly nine tenths of them singletons. The sample in question was peripheral blood, obtained on day 0 of AZD1222 vaccination. These TCRs come from an adult in good health.

The chain joins TRBV6-5 to TRBJ2-5; no reliable D call. The CDR3 runs to 14 residues. The V gene lost 4 bases and the J gene lost 2 bases, with 11 bases spanning the gap. Germline V lookup: CDR1 MNHEY, CDR2 SVGAGI. CDR3 protein: CASSFGMRQETQYF. Written as DNA, the CDR3 is TGTGCCAGCAGTTTTGGCATGCGGCAAGAGACCCAGTACTTC.

This clone occurred once. The chain uses TRBV11-1 and TRBJ1-5; 8 nucleotides agree with TRBD1. CDR1 is SGHAT and CDR2 is FQDESV in the germline V gene (reference sequence). The CDR3 covers 15 residues. V gave up 1 base and J gave up 1 base; unmatched junction bases: 0. DNA for the CDR3: TGTGCCAGCAGCTTAGGGACAGGGAGCAATCAGCCCCAGCATTTT. It is translated as CASSLGTGSNQPQHF.

The chain recombines TRBV4-1 with TRBJ2-2, with TRBD2 matching over 15 bases. CDR1 MGHRA and CDR2 YSYEKL come from the germline V gene. The CDR3 is 17 residues long. V lost 2 bases and J lost 4; bases outside the gene matches: 2. Here the CDR3 reads CASSQTGLAGGTGELFF. The CDR3 nucleotides read TGCGCCAGCAGCCAAACGGGACTAGCGGGAGGCACCGGGGAGCTGTTTTTT.

The V and J genes are TRBV5-1 and TRBJ1-6, with 11 bases identical to TRBD1. V trimming: 4 bases; J trimming: 7 bases; junction bases outside the gene matches: 4. The CDR3 loop spans 15 amino acids. Germline values: CDR1 SGHRS, CDR2 YFSETQ. The CDR3: CASSPGQGGNSPLHF. DNA for the CDR3: TGCGCCAGCAGCCCGGGACAGGGGGGAAATTCACCCCTCCACTTT.

The chain is built from TRBV7-2 and TRBJ2-3; unclear D gene. The germline gives CDR1 SGHTA, CDR2 FQGNSA. V lost 2 bases, J lost 6 bases, and 9 bases lay in between. The CDR3 length is 13 residues. The CDR3 DNA reads TGTGCCAGCAGCTTAAGCGTTCTGGATACGCAGTATTTT. It is translated as CASSLSVLDTQYF.

This rearrangement joins TRBV6-5 to TRBJ1-2, with TRBD1 matching over 8 bases. J lost 5 bases, V lost 6 bases, and 8 bases had no gene match. Germline values: CDR1 MNHEY, CDR2 SVGAGI. This CDR3 region has 14 residues. The CDR3: CASRSGGSSYGYTF. CDR3 DNA: TGTGCCAGCAGGTCAGGGGGCAGTAGTTATGGCTACACCTTC.

V usage is TRBV11-2 and J usage is TRBJ2-1, with TRBD1 matching 9 bases. Germline-derived CDR1 and CDR2 are SGHAT and FQNNGV. The CDR3 totals 16 residues. The J segment lost 11 bases and the V segment lost 5 bases, leaving 16 bases of the junction unmatched. CDR3 sequence reads: CASSHGPGQGLHQQFF. The CDR3, as DNA: TGTGCCAGCAGCCACGGACCGGGACAGGGACTACATCAGCAGTTCTTC.

V gene TRBV10-1 combines with J gene TRBJ2-3; TRBD2 matches 10 bases. The CDR3 extends over 15 amino acids. Germline V gene sequence: CDR1 WNHNN, CDR2 SYGVQD (reference sequence). J lost 1 base, V lost 4 bases, and 2 bases had no gene match. This CDR3 reads CASSGGTSGTDTQYF. The CDR3 DNA follows: TGCGCCAGCAGTGGGGGGACTAGCGGCACAGATACGCAGTATTTT.

The V call is TRBV19, the J call TRBJ2-1, with unresolved D. This CDR3 comprises 14 residues. Germline V lookup: CDR1 LNHDA, CDR2 SQIVND (reference sequence). V was shortened by 5 bases and J by 6 bases, with 14 bases between the two germline ends. The DNA for the CDR3 is TGTGCCAGTAGTCCCCGTTTCGTGGTCAATGAGCAGTTCTTC. Its protein product is CASSPRFVVNEQFF.

The rearrangement links TRBV28 to TRBJ2-2, with D maybe TRBD2 (6 bases). This CDR3 contains 15 residues. Looked up from germline, CDR1 is MDHEN and CDR2 is SYDVKM. V was clipped by 4 bases and J by 5 bases, with 14 bases between them. Here the CDR3 reads CASSWREVPTGELFF. DNA for the CDR3: TGTGCCAGCAGTTGGAGGGAGGTTCCTACCGGGGAGCTGTTTTTT.